The 14 T cell receptor beta chains below were found in one sample sequenced in a study of blood T cell repertoires in COVID-19. Profiling relied on immunoSEQ multiplex PCR, and the TCRdb table lists in-frame clones only, not all of them. The table records 95,000 to 150,000 clones, 90% of them present only once. Specimen: peripheral blood. The receptor source for this set is a woman in her fifties or sixties with COVID-19, enrolled during active disease.

This chain's CDR3 is CASTKKPIVTSGYGYTF. Written as DNA, the CDR3 is TGTGCCAGTACCAAAAAACCCATTGTCACTTCCGGCTATGGCTACACCTTC. The chain is built from TRBV19 and TRBJ1-2; D not certain. CDR3 length equals 17 residues. V lost 7 bases to trimming and J lost 4 bases, with 25 bases between them. Germline V gene sequence: CDR1 LNHDA, CDR2 SQIVND (reference sequence).

This rearrangement joins TRBV13 to TRBJ2-2; 13 positions agree with TRBD2. Germline assignment: CDR1 PRHDT and CDR2 FYEKMQ (reference sequence). The J segment lost 8 bases and the V segment lost 7 bases, leaving 10 bases of the junction unmatched. This CDR3 spans 16 amino acids. CDR3 loop: CASNLLAGGPAGELFF. The CDR3 nucleotides read TGTGCCAGCAACCTACTAGCGGGGGGGCCTGCTGGGGAGCTGTTTTTT.

This clone showed up just once. V and J are TRBV7-2 and TRBJ2-4, with TRBD1 matching over 7 bases. The CDR3 length is 18 residues. The V segment lost 3 bases and the J segment 0 bases; nucleotides outside the gene matches: 11. CDR1 is SGHTA, CDR2 FQGNSA, per germline. As DNA, the CDR3 is TGTGCCAGCAGCTTCGCACGTCCAGGGGGTCGAGCCAAAAACATTCAGTACTTC. It translates to CASSFARPGGRAKNIQYF.

This chain joins TRBV7-8 and TRBJ2-4; 7 nucleotides agree with TRBD1. The ends lost 5 bases at V and 8 bases at J; junction bases unmatched: 9. Germline CDR1 is SGHVS and CDR2 is FQNEAQ. The CDR3 spans 14 residues. CDR3 loop: CASSPTGQADIQYF. The CDR3 DNA sequence: TGTGCCAGCAGCCCGACCGGACAGGCGGACATTCAGTACTTC.

This chain links TRBV11-2 with TRBJ2-3; a weak D match, TRBD1 (6 bases). The CDR3 runs to 14 residues. From germline, CDR1 is SGHAT and CDR2 FQNNGV. V lost 7 bases and J 1 base, leaving 12 bases between the germline ends. In nucleotides, the CDR3 is TGTGCCAGCAACAGGGTCTTCGGCACAGATACGCAGTATTTT. Translation gives CASNRVFGTDTQYF.

The V call is TRBV6-5, the J call TRBJ1-6; D possibly corresponds to TRBD1 (5 bases). V lost 2 bases, J lost 9 bases, and 14 bases lay in between. Germline assignment: CDR1 MNHEY and CDR2 SVGAGI. There are 15 residues in the CDR3. CDR3 residues: CASSYERGVVSPLHF. The CDR3, as DNA: TGTGCCAGCAGTTACGAACGGGGGGTGGTTTCACCCCTCCACTTT.

This sequence joins TRBV2 and TRBJ1-2, with 9 bases that match TRBD1. Germline CDR1 SNHLY, CDR2 FYNNEI. After removal of 8 bases from V and 4 bases from J, the junction contained 8 bases not matched to a gene. This CDR3 has 14 amino acids. CDR3 DNA sequence: TGTGCCAGCCAAACCGGGACAGGGAGCTATGGCTACACCTTC. Protein: CASQTGTGSYGYTF. The entire variable domain, with the rest obtained from reference TRBV2 and TRBJ1-2, is as follows: EPEVTQTPSHQVTQMGQEVILRCVPISNHLYFYWYRQILGQKVEFLVSFYNNEISEKSEIFDDQFSVERPDGSNFTLKIRSTKLEDSAMYFCASQTGTGSYGYTFGSGTRLTVV.

This rearrangement joins TRBV25-1 to TRBJ1-5; a possible D gene is TRBD1 (6 bases). The CDR3 is 15 amino acids. V was trimmed by 1 base and J by 4 bases, leaving 11 bases between them. Germline lookup yields CDR1 MGHDK and CDR2 SYGVNS. The CDR3 region is CASSESTGPNQPQHF. The DNA for the CDR3 is TGTGCCAGCAGTGAATCTACAGGGCCGAATCAGCCCCAGCATTTT.

The rearrangement links TRBV9 to TRBJ2-3; the D is unclear. CDR1 and CDR2 (germline): SGDLS, YYNGEE. Trimming took 3 bases from V and 4 from J, leaving 9 bases between them. The CDR3 covers 13 residues. CDR3 bases: TGTGCCAGCAGCGCACGGTTGGCAGATACGCAGTATTTT. The encoded protein is CASSARLADTQYF. The complete variable domain, with remaining parts taken from reference TRBV9 and TRBJ2-3, reads DSGVTQTPKHLITATGQRVTLRCSPRSGDLSVYWYQQSLDQGLQFLIQYYNGEERAKGNILERFSAQQFPDLHSELNLSSLELGDSALYFCASSARLADTQYFGPGTRLTVL.

This clone was picked up one time. The rearrangement links TRBV18 to TRBJ1-1; D is perhaps TRBD1 (6 bases). The V and J ends lost 5 bases and 4 bases respectively, with 14 bases between them. The CDR3 loop spans 14 amino acids. From germline, CDR1 is KGHSH and CDR2 LQKENI. CDR3 bases: TGTGCCAGCTCATCGTTAACAGGGAGCACTGAAGCTTTCTTT. Protein: CASSSLTGSTEAFF.

This clone was counted once. The chain has TRBV4-3 and TRBJ2-7; D ambiguous. Germline CDR1 LGHNA, CDR2 YSLEER. The length of the CDR3 is 13 residues. Trimming cost V 0 bases and J 2 bases, with 5 bases left between them. This chain's CDR3 is CASSQDLPYEQYF. CDR3 in DNA: TGCGCCAGCAGCCAAGACCTCCCCTACGAGCAGTACTTC.

The J gene is TRBJ1-2, the V gene TRBV6-5, with a possible D match to TRBD1 (5 bases). Germline CDR1 MNHEY, CDR2 SVGAGI. V gave up 7 bases and J gave up 7 bases, with 22 bases separating them. This CDR3 has 15 residues. CDR3 nucleotide sequence: TGTGCCAGCATTCTAGACAGCTCGTGGGATGGTGGCTACACCTTC. As protein: CASILDSSWDGGYTF.

The rearrangement links TRBV7-2 to TRBJ2-3, with 11 bases lining up with TRBD2. The CDR3 loop spans 19 amino acids. J was trimmed by 0 bases and V by 4 bases; bases with no gene match: 12. Germline CDR1 SGHTA, CDR2 FQGNSA. Written as DNA, the CDR3 is TGTGCCAGCAGCTCAAACCGACTAGCGGGAATTGCTAGCACAGATACGCAGTATTTT. Its protein product is CASSSNRLAGIASTDTQYF. The variable domain in full, completed from reference TRBV7-2 and TRBJ2-3, reads GAGVSQSPSNKVTEKGKDVELRCDPISGHTALYWYRQSLGQGLEFLIYFQGNSAPDKSGLPSDRFSAERTGGSVSTLTIQRTQQEDSAVYLCASSSNRLAGIASTDTQYFGPGTRLTVL.

The chain combines TRBV7-8 with TRBJ1-6; no clear D gene. V lost 1 base to trimming and J lost 7 bases, with 5 bases between them. Per germline, CDR1 SGHVS and CDR2 FQNEAQ. The length of the CDR3 is 13 residues. The chain's CDR3 is CASSLGPNSPLHF. The DNA for the CDR3 is TGTGCCAGCAGCTTAGGTCCGAATTCACCCCTCCACTTT.